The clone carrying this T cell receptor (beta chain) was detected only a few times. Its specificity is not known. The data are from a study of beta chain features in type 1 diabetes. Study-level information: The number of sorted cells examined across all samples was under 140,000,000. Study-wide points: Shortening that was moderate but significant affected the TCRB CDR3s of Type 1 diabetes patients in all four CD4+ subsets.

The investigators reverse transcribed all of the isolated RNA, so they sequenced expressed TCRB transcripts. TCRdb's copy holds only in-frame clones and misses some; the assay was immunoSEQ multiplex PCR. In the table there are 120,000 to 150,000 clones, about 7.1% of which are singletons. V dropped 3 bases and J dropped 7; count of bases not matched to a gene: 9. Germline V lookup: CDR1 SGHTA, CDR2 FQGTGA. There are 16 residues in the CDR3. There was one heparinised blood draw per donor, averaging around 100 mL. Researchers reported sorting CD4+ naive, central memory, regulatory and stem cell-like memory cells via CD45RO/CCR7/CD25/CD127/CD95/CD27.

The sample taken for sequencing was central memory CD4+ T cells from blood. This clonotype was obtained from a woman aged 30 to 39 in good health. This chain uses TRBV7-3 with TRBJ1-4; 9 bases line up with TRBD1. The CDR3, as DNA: TGTGCCAGCAGCTTTCGAGCCGGGACAGGGCTTGAAAAACTGTTTTTT. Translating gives CASSFRAGTGLEKLFF.